The clone carrying this TCR beta chain came up once. What it binds is not known. Germline V CDR1 and CDR2: SGHTA, FQGTGA. V lost 4 bases, J lost 3 bases, and 7 bases lay in between. The CDR3 covers 13 residues. 13 Jbeta primers and 60 Vbeta primers were used for the PCR. In the original workflow: There were about 80 million unique TCR beta chains by a later count, and about 12 million of them were shared. Repertoires were generated with immunoSEQ multiplex PCR, while TCRdb's copy carries only in-frame clones and drops some. Clonal size and the V and J genes are those of that table, whereas D and trimming came from the DNA. The sample yields 150,000 to 200,000 clones, about 75% seen once. This specimen comes from a study of cytomegalovirus exposure and HLA in healthy donors. Points from the study as a whole: Upon later analysis, TCR association rates were observed to vary by HLA locus, being highest for DRB1 and lowest for HLA-C. Presence/absence analysis assumed near-uniform sequencing depth across donors.

This clonotype was sampled from a male donor in good health and CMV-seronegative. The sequenced material came from PBMCs. The rearrangement uses TRBV7-3 and TRBJ1-3; D is ambiguous. CDR3 protein: CASSSSHGNTIYF. The CDR3 nucleotides are TGTGCCAGCAGCTCCAGTCATGGAAACACCATATATTTT.